These 26 T cell receptor beta chains were sequenced from one sample in a study of blood T cell repertoires in COVID-19. Libraries were prepared by immunoSEQ multiplex PCR; TCRdb keeps only in-frame clonotypes and omits some of them. Here the sample spans about 230,000 clones, 70% to 90% being singletons. Input material: peripheral blood. Receptor source: a man aged 35-49 years with acute or convalescent COVID-19.

The chain recombines TRBV30 with TRBJ1-1, with TRBD1 as a possible D gene (5 bases). V lost 8 bases and J lost 5, with 12 bases in between. The CDR3 runs 11 residues. The germline CDR1 and CDR2 sequences are GTSNPN and SVGIG (reference sequence). The chain's CDR3 is CATWPGTEAFF. The CDR3 nucleotides are TGTGCCACCTGGCCAGGGACTGAAGCTTTCTTT.

The V and J genes are TRBV6-5 and TRBJ2-7; 9 bases agree with TRBD1. The length of the CDR3 is 14 residues. CDR1 is MNHEY, CDR2 SVGAGI, per germline. V gave up 6 bases and J gave up 7 bases; unmatched junction bases: 10. CDR3 coding DNA: TGTGCCAGCAGACGGACAGGGGAGTCGAGAGAGCAGTACTTC. Translation: CASRRTGESREQYF.

V gene TRBV25-1 combines with J gene TRBJ1-4, with a tentative D call TRBD1 (6 bases). Germline-derived CDR1 and CDR2 are MGHDK and SYGVNS. V was clipped by 8 bases and J by 8 bases, with 18 bases between them. The CDR3 is 14 amino acids. In DNA, the CDR3 is TGTGCCAGCGGGAGGGGGGGCGCACAGGAAAAACTGTTTTTT. This translates into CASGRGGAQEKLFF.

In DNA, the CDR3 is TGTGCCAGCAGCTCCGCCGGGACTGCCTACACAGATACGCAGTATTTT. This sequence encodes CASSSAGTAYTDTQYF. This chain uses TRBV5-4 with TRBJ2-3; possibly TRBD2 for D (6 bases). Germline CDR1 SGHNT, CDR2 YYREEE (reference sequence). V lost 3 bases, J lost 2 bases, and 16 bases lay in between. This CDR3 is 16 amino acids long.

This clone came up once. The rearrangement links TRBV5-6 to TRBJ2-2; TRBD1 is a possible D gene (6 bases). Germline CDR1 reads SGHDT; CDR2 reads YYEEEE. Trimming took 0 bases from V and 5 from J, leaving 11 bases between them. There are 15 residues in the CDR3. The CDR3 here is CASSLGAGVTGELFF. The CDR3, as DNA: TGTGCCAGCAGCTTGGGGGCAGGGGTGACCGGGGAGCTGTTTTTT. The complete variable domain, with remaining parts taken from reference TRBV5-6 and TRBJ2-2, reads DAGVTQSPTHLIKTRGQQVTLRCSPKSGHDTVSWYQQALGQGPQFIFQYYEEEERQRGNFPDRFSGHQFPNYSSELNVNALLLGDSALYLCASSLGAGVTGELFFGEGSRLTVL.

Note on this clone: Within the sample, other DNA sequences also encode this same CDR3. This chain uses TRBV6-5 with TRBJ1-2, with 10 positions matching TRBD1. The germline V gene has CDR1 MNHEY and CDR2 SVGAGI. The ends lost 2 bases at V and 2 bases at J; junction bases unmatched: 2. The CDR3 contains 15 residues. The CDR3 nucleotides are TGTGCCAGCAGTTACGGGACAGGGGCGAACTATGGCTACACCTTC. It translates to CASSYGTGANYGYTF.

The chain couples TRBV3-1 (or the pseudogene TRBV3-2) to TRBJ1-2; no reliable D call. The CDR3 length is 13 residues. Germline V gene data show CDR1 as LGHDT and CDR2 as YNNKEL (reference sequence). Trimming removed 4 bases from V and 4 bases from J, with 10 bases in between. The CDR3 region has the DNA TGTGCCAGCAGCCCTGCAGGCCCCTATGGCTACACCTTC. Protein: CASSPAGPYGYTF.

This rearrangement joins TRBV4-3 to TRBJ2-1; a possible D gene is TRBD2 (7 bases). The CDR3 loop spans 16 amino acids. Trimming stripped 1 base from V and 8 bases from J, with 18 bases between. The germline V gene encodes CDR1 LGHNA and CDR2 YSLEER. This CDR3 is CASSQAGGHLIDEQFF. CDR3 DNA: TGCGCCAGCAGCCAAGCGGGGGGACACCTAATCGATGAGCAGTTCTTC.

This chain links TRBV28 with TRBJ2-7; D gene uncertain. In germline, CDR1 is MDHEN, CDR2 SYDVKM. This CDR3 is 12 amino acids long. This CDR3 reads CGQRDLPYEQYF. In DNA form, the CDR3 reads TGTGGTCAGCGAGATTTACCCTACGAGCAGTACTTC.

This clone was counted a few times. The chain employs TRBV2 and TRBJ1-5; D is uncertain. Germline CDR1 is SNHLY and CDR2 is FYNNEI. Trimming removed 3 bases from V and 7 bases from J, with 10 bases in between. The CDR3 covers 13 residues. CDR3 sequence (DNA): TGTGCCAGCAGTGAGTGGAGGGAGCAGCCCCAGCATTTT. Amino acids: CASSEWREQPQHF.

CDR3 in amino acids: CASSQDTGYQPQHF. As DNA, the CDR3 is TGCGCCAGCAGCCAAGATACGGGGTATCAGCCCCAGCATTTT. The chain couples TRBV4-1 to TRBJ1-5; D is undetermined. This CDR3 contains 14 residues. From germline, CDR1 is MGHRA and CDR2 YSYEKL. Trimming pared 0 bases from V and 5 bases from J, leaving 8 bases between.

J is TRBJ2-7 and V is TRBV11-3, with a tentative D call TRBD2 (6 bases). The CDR3 is 15 residues long. V lost 0 bases, J lost 2 bases, and 11 bases lay in between. CDR1 and CDR2 (germline): SGHNT, YENEEA. The CDR3 region is CASSLEGTGAYEQYF. Written as DNA, the CDR3 is TGTGCCAGCAGCTTAGAGGGGACGGGAGCCTACGAGCAGTACTTC.

V usage is TRBV6-5 and J usage is TRBJ1-5; unclear D gene. Germline CDR1 is MNHEY and CDR2 is SVGAGI. V was trimmed by 0 bases and J by 7 bases, leaving 10 bases between them. CDR3 length: 14 residues. The CDR3 DNA sequence: TGTGCCAGCAGTTACTCTGGGGAGTCCCAGCCCCAGCATTTT. Amino acids: CASSYSGESQPQHF.

V usage is TRBV20-1 and J usage is TRBJ1-1, with 7 bases aligning to TRBD1. The CDR3 is made up of 14 amino acids. CDR1 is DFQATT, CDR2 SNEGSKA, per germline (reference sequence). After removal of 3 bases from V and 2 bases from J, the junction contained 6 bases not matched to a gene. DNA of the CDR3: TGCAGTGCTAGTACGGGGACAGTCAACACTGAAGCTTTCTTT. It translates to CSASTGTVNTEAFF.

V gene TRBV28 combines with J gene TRBJ1-5; tentatively, D is TRBD1 (6 bases). The V end lost 1 base, the J end lost 7 bases, and 14 bases lay between the germline ends. The germline V gene encodes CDR1 MDHEN and CDR2 SYDVKM. The CDR3 is 15 residues long. CDR3: CASSLSSGARQPQHF. In DNA form, the CDR3 reads TGTGCCAGCAGTTTATCCTCAGGGGCGAGGCAGCCCCAGCATTTT.

This clone has just one count. This chain connects TRBV5-1 to TRBJ1-1; 9 bases match TRBD1. Germline CDR1 and CDR2: SGHRS and YFSETQ. The CDR3 extends over 19 amino acids. J lost 0 bases, V lost 4 bases, and 16 bases had no gene match. CDR3: CASSDPTGGEWGLNTEAFF. The CDR3 DNA follows: TGCGCCAGCAGCGATCCCACAGGGGGCGAATGGGGATTGAACACTGAAGCTTTCTTT.

This clone is a singleton in its sample. The chain has TRBV5-4 and TRBJ2-1, with 14 nucleotides matching TRBD2. The ends lost 2 bases at V and 7 bases at J; junction bases unmatched: 8. Germline loops: CDR1 SGHNT, CDR2 YYREEE (reference sequence). The CDR3 extends over 17 amino acids. CDR3 in DNA: TGTGCCAGCAGCTTCCTCGGACTAGCGGGGGGAAGGAATGAGCAGTTCTTC. It encodes CASSFLGLAGGRNEQFF.

The J gene is TRBJ2-1, the V gene TRBV19; D unresolved. Per germline, CDR1 LNHDA and CDR2 SQIVND (reference sequence). V was clipped by 3 bases and J by 8 bases, with 14 bases between them. This CDR3 contains 14 residues. CDR3 sequence: CASSIRPLVDEQFF. CDR3 sequence (DNA): TGTGCCAGTAGTATTCGTCCTTTAGTGGATGAGCAGTTCTTC.

The chain links TRBV9 to TRBJ2-7, with TRBD1 as a possible D gene (5 bases). V dropped 7 bases and J dropped 3 bases, with 14 bases sitting between them. Germline assignment: CDR1 SGDLS and CDR2 YYNGEE. The CDR3 is 13 residues long. CDR3 protein: CASGSGQIYEQYF. The CDR3 DNA sequence: TGTGCCAGCGGATCAGGGCAGATCTACGAGCAGTACTTC. The full variable domain, completed using reference TRBV9 and TRBJ2-7, is DSGVTQTPKHLITATGQRVTLRCSPRSGDLSVYWYQQSLDQGLQFLIQYYNGEERAKGNILERFSAQQFPDLHSELNLSSLELGDSALYFCASGSGQIYEQYFGPGTRLTVT.

The chain joins TRBV5-1 to TRBJ1-6; possible D gene TRBD1, 6 bases. This CDR3 contains 15 residues. The germline V and J ends were trimmed by 2 bases and 10 bases, with 16 bases remaining between them. Germline V gene data show CDR1 as SGHRS and CDR2 as YFSETQ. The DNA of the CDR3 is TGCGCCAGCAGCTTAACAGGGAAAGGAAACTCACCCCTCCACTTT. It yields the protein CASSLTGKGNSPLHF.

The CDR3 sequence is CASSSTEQGRRLGGYTF. The CDR3 DNA reads TGTGCCAGCAGCTCCACGGAACAGGGCCGCCGGTTGGGGGGCTACACCTTC. This chain joins TRBV11-2 and TRBJ1-2; D may be TRBD1 (6 bases). There are 17 residues in the CDR3. V lost 4 bases and J lost 8, with 26 bases in between. Germline values: CDR1 SGHAT, CDR2 FQNNGV.

The chain links TRBV5-1 to TRBJ2-7, with 7 bases identical to TRBD2. Looked up from germline, CDR1 is SGHRS and CDR2 is YFSETQ. The CDR3 runs to 16 residues. V trimming: 4 bases; J trimming: 3 bases; junction bases outside the gene matches: 13. DNA for the CDR3: TGCGCCAGCAGCGGGGGGAGGGGCGATTCTCTCTACGAGCAGTACTTC. This translates into CASSGGRGDSLYEQYF. The whole variable domain, filled in from reference TRBV5-1 and TRBJ2-7, reads KAGVTQTPRYLIKTRGQQVTLSCSPISGHRSVSWYQQTPGQGLQFLFEYFSETQRNKGNFPGRFSGRQFSNSRSEMNVSTLELGDSALYLCASSGGRGDSLYEQYFGPGTRLTVT.

The genes are TRBV7-2 and TRBJ2-5; weak D call: TRBD2 (6 bases). Germline loops: CDR1 SGHTA, CDR2 FQGNSA. The V gene lost 1 base and the J gene lost 2 bases, with 17 bases spanning the gap. The CDR3 loop spans 17 amino acids. This chain's CDR3 is CASSLVGRGAPQETQYF. CDR3 DNA sequence: TGTGCCAGCAGCTTAGTCGGGCGCGGGGCCCCTCAAGAGACCCAGTACTTC.

V and J are TRBV5-4 and TRBJ1-2; tentative D call: TRBD1 (5 bases). In germline, CDR1 is SGHNT, CDR2 YYREEE (reference sequence). V dropped 2 bases and J dropped 7 bases, with 15 bases sitting between them. The CDR3 sequence is 14 residues long. This chain's CDR3 is CASSFDQGGIGYTF. CDR3 nucleotides: TGTGCCAGCAGCTTTGATCAGGGTGGGATTGGCTACACCTTC. The full variable domain, with the rest looked up from reference TRBV5-4 and TRBJ1-2, is ETGVTQSPTHLIKTRGQQVTLRCSSQSGHNTVSWYQQALGQGPQFIFQYYREEENGRGNFPPRFSGLQFPNYSSELNVNALELDDSALYLCASSFDQGGIGYTFGSGTRLTVV.

The chain employs TRBV15 and TRBJ1-4; D perhaps matches TRBD1 (6 bases). V gave up 5 bases and J gave up 0 bases, with 13 bases separating them. The CDR3 totals 16 residues. Germline V gene sequence: CDR1 LNHNV, CDR2 YYDKDF (reference sequence). The CDR3 is CATSGGARATNEKLFF. For the CDR3, the DNA is TGTGCCACCAGCGGGGGCGCGAGGGCAACTAATGAAAAACTGTTTTTT.

The chain recombines TRBV29-1 with TRBJ2-1, with 12 bases matching TRBD2. This CDR3 comprises 16 residues. The germline gives CDR1 SQVTM, CDR2 ANQGSEA. V was pared by 3 bases and J by 3 bases, with 6 bases of the junction left unmatched. CDR3 sequence reads: CSVELTSGGLYNEQFF. The CDR3 DNA sequence: TGCAGCGTTGAGTTGACTAGCGGGGGTCTCTACAATGAGCAGTTCTTC.